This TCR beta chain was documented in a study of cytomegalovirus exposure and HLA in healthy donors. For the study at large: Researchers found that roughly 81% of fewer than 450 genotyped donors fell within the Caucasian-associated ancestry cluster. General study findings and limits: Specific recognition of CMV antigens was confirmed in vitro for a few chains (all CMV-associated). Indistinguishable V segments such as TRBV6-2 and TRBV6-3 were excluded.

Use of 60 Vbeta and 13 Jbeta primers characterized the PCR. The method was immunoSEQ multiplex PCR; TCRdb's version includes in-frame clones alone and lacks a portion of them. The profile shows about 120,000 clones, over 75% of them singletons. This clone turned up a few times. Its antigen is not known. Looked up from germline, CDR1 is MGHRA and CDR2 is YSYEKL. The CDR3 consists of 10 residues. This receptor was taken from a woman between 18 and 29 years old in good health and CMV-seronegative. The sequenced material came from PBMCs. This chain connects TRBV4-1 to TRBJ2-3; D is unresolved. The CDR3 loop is CVEPTDTQYF. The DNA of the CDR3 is TGCGTCGAGCCCACAGATACGCAGTATTTT.